What follows are 32 T cell receptor beta chains derived from one specimen sequenced in a study of blood T cell repertoires in COVID-19. Profiling relied on immunoSEQ multiplex PCR, and the TCRdb table lists in-frame clones only, not all of them. The sample lists fewer than 90,000 clones; around three quarters were seen once. Material: peripheral blood. The receptors stem from a woman aged 50 to 60 with acute or convalescent COVID-19.

The chain employs TRBV13 and TRBJ2-3; 9 bases line up with TRBD2. Germline CDR1 and CDR2: PRHDT and FYEKMQ (reference sequence). This CDR3 is built from 17 residues. V shed 4 bases, J shed 1 base, and the junction held 9 bases outside the gene matches. The CDR3 loop reads CASSSSLLAGGTDTQYF. CDR3 coding DNA: TGTGCCAGCAGCTCGTCGTTATTAGCGGGGGGCACAGATACGCAGTATTTT.

The CDR3 sequence: CATSRVRQLNTEAFF. CDR3 nucleotides: TGTGCCACCAGCAGAGTTCGACAGTTGAACACTGAAGCTTTCTTT. The chain has TRBV15 and TRBJ1-1, with TRBD1 as a possible D gene (5 bases). This CDR3 spans 15 amino acids. The V end was cut by 1 base, the J end by 0 bases, with 9 bases between. Germline values: CDR1 LNHNV, CDR2 YYDKDF (reference sequence).

The chain combines TRBV27 with TRBJ1-1, with D maybe TRBD1 (6 bases). Germline V CDR1 and CDR2: MNHEY, SMNVEV (reference sequence). V lost 4 bases and J 0 bases, leaving 18 bases between the germline ends. The CDR3 totals 17 residues. This CDR3 reads CASSSLGAGAVNTEAFF. Here the CDR3 DNA reads TGTGCCAGCAGTTCCCTGGGGGCAGGGGCTGTGAACACTGAAGCTTTCTTT.

This sequence joins TRBV28 and TRBJ1-2; tentatively, D is TRBD1 (6 bases). There are 15 residues in the CDR3. The ends were cut back, 5 bases at V and 4 bases at J, with 17 bases in the middle. CDR1 and CDR2 from the germline V gene are MDHEN and SYDVKM. The CDR3 nucleotides read TGTGCCAGCAGTCCACAGGGACCACACTTCTATGGCTACACCTTC. It encodes CASSPQGPHFYGYTF.

The chain has TRBV10-1 and TRBJ1-5; 10 bases fit TRBD1. J gave up 7 bases and V 4 bases, and 4 bases lay outside the gene matches. The CDR3 extends over 14 amino acids. Per germline, CDR1 WNHNN and CDR2 SYGVQD (reference sequence). The CDR3 sequence: CASSGTGGSQPQHF. The DNA of the CDR3 is TGCGCCAGCAGTGGGACAGGGGGTTCGCAGCCCCAGCATTTT.

The genes are TRBV19 and TRBJ2-7; tentative D call: TRBD2 (5 bases). Germline V gene sequence: CDR1 LNHDA, CDR2 SQIVND (reference sequence). The ends were cut back, 4 bases at V and 7 bases at J, with 14 bases in the middle. The CDR3 contains 13 residues. CDR3 amino acids: CASSTTPGLEQYF. For the CDR3, the DNA is TGTGCCAGTAGTACCACGCCGGGGTTAGAGCAGTACTTC.

The count of this clone is one. The identical CDR3 is also encoded by other nucleotide sequences in the sample. The chain couples TRBV6-2 or TRBV6-3 to TRBJ1-2, with D possibly matching TRBD1 (5 bases). V gave up 6 bases and J gave up 4 bases, with 12 bases separating them. The CDR3 is 13 residues long. Germline CDR1 is MNHEY and CDR2 is SVGEGT. The CDR3 bases are TGTGCCAGCAGCCCCTCGGGGGTCTATGGCTACACCTTC. Its protein is CASSPSGVYGYTF.

This rearrangement joins TRBV27 to TRBJ2-1; D might be TRBD2 (5 bases). CDR1 and CDR2 from the germline V gene are MNHEY and SMNVEV (reference sequence). CDR3 length equals 12 residues. Trimming removed 5 bases from V and 10 bases from J, with 12 bases in between. The CDR3 here is CASSAFRGEQFF. CDR3 sequence (DNA): TGTGCCAGCAGTGCCTTCCGAGGGGAGCAGTTCTTC.

This chain joins TRBV28 and TRBJ1-5; D is ambiguous. This CDR3 spans 11 amino acids. Germline CDR1 MDHEN, CDR2 SYDVKM. Trimming shortened V by 4 bases and J by 10 bases, and 8 bases separated the two germline ends. This CDR3 is CASSYGDPQHF. The DNA of the CDR3 is TGTGCCAGCAGTTACGGGGATCCCCAGCATTTT.

V is TRBV5-1 and J is TRBJ1-1, with TRBD1 as a possible D gene (6 bases). Per the germline V gene, CDR1 is SGHRS and CDR2 is YFSETQ. The CDR3 consists of 17 residues. Trimming removed 4 bases from V and 2 bases from J, with 21 bases in between. Here the CDR3 reads CASSPVWGRQGNTEAFF. The CDR3 DNA sequence: TGCGCCAGCAGCCCCGTTTGGGGGCGACAAGGTAACACTGAAGCTTTCTTT.

The chain is built from TRBV28 and TRBJ2-7, with TRBD2 identical over 11 bases. This CDR3 comprises 14 residues. V gave up 3 bases and J gave up 4 bases; unmatched junction bases: 2. Germline CDR1 and CDR2: MDHEN and SYDVKM. The DNA of the CDR3 is TGTGCCAGCAGTTTTATAGCGGGGGGGTACGAGCAGTACTTC. Its translation: CASSFIAGGYEQYF.

CDR3 region: CASSLALLSGTGDDEQYF. CDR3 nucleotide sequence: TGTGCCAGCAGCTTAGCCCTCCTTTCCGGGACAGGGGATGACGAGCAGTACTTC. The chain recombines TRBV7-9 with TRBJ2-7; 10 nucleotides match TRBD1. V was pared by 0 bases and J by 5 bases, with 13 bases of the junction left unmatched. The CDR3 runs to 18 residues. Germline V CDR1 and CDR2: SEHNR, FQNEAQ (reference sequence).

As to this clone: The same CDR3 is also encoded by other DNA sequences in this sample. CDR3 bases: TGCGCCAGCAGCCTGGGACAGAACACAGATACGCAGTATTTT. Its translation: CASSLGQNTDTQYF. The V gene is TRBV5-1, the J gene TRBJ2-3; 7 bases align to TRBD1. This CDR3 region has 14 residues. Looked up from germline, CDR1 is SGHRS and CDR2 is YFSETQ. Germline trimming cut 4 bases from V and 2 bases from J; bases unmatched to any gene: 4.

This clone was seen just once. The chain combines TRBV9 with TRBJ2-3; D possibly corresponds to TRBD2 (6 bases). The V end was cut by 0 bases, the J end by 4 bases, with 15 bases between. The CDR3 runs to 16 residues. CDR1 SGDLS and CDR2 YYNGEE come from the germline V gene. The DNA for the CDR3 is TGTGCCAGCAGCGTAGGTTCCCAGCGGAGGGCAGATACGCAGTATTTT. This gives the protein CASSVGSQRRADTQYF.

The CDR3 reads CASSRDWGQSNEKLFF. CDR3 nucleotide sequence: TGTGCCAGCAGCCGCGACTGGGGACAGTCTAATGAAAAACTGTTTTTT. J is TRBJ1-4 and V is TRBV5-8; TRBD1 matches 7 bases. Per germline, CDR1 SGHTS and CDR2 YDEGEE. J gave up 3 bases and V 4 bases, and 9 bases lay outside the gene matches. The CDR3 totals 16 residues. Complete variable domain (other parts from reference TRBV5-8 and TRBJ1-4): EAGVTQSPTHLIKTRGQQATLRCSPISGHTSVYWYQQALGLGLQFLLWYDEGEERNRGNFPPRFSGRQFPNYSSELNVNALELEDSALYLCASSRDWGQSNEKLFFGSGTQLSVL.

Concerning this clone: Other DNA sequences within the sample encode an identical CDR3. The chain couples TRBV5-4 to TRBJ2-7, with 7 bases fitting TRBD1. The CDR3 consists of 14 residues. Per germline, CDR1 SGHNT and CDR2 YYREEE (reference sequence). V gave up 0 bases and J gave up 1 base; unmatched junction bases: 1. In nucleotides, the CDR3 is TGTGCCAGCAGCTTGGGACAGGGTTCCTACGAGCAGTACTTC. Protein sequence: CASSLGQGSYEQYF.

The chain joins TRBV25-1 to TRBJ1-6; the match to TRBD1 covers 7 bases. This CDR3 region has 17 residues. Germline lookup yields CDR1 MGHDK and CDR2 SYGVNS. J was trimmed by 10 bases and V by 1 base; bases with no gene match: 13. Here the CDR3 reads CASSEFGAGGFLSPLHF. CDR3 DNA: TGTGCCAGCAGTGAATTTGGGGCAGGGGGGTTTTTATCACCCCTCCACTTT.

The rearrangement joins TRBV5-8 to TRBJ2-2; TRBD1 matches at 7 bases. Germline V CDR1 and CDR2: SGHTS, YDEGEE. The ends lost 1 base at V and 5 bases at J; junction bases unmatched: 8. The CDR3 consists of 16 residues. In DNA form, the CDR3 reads TGTGCCAGCAGCTTGTCGTACAGGGGAAGAACCGGGGAGCTGTTTTTT. Residues: CASSLSYRGRTGELFF.

The chain links TRBV19 to TRBJ2-5, with 12 bases that match TRBD2. This CDR3 contains 16 residues. Germline assignment: CDR1 LNHDA and CDR2 SQIVND (reference sequence). J was trimmed by 5 bases and V by 4 bases; bases with no gene match: 8. CDR3 bases: TGTGCCAGTAGTACCGGGACTAGCGGGCGTGGCGAGACCCAGTACTTC. As protein: CASSTGTSGRGETQYF. Full variable domain (outside the CDR3, taken from reference TRBV19 and TRBJ2-5): DGGITQSPKYLFRKEGQNVTLSCEQNLNHDAMYWYRQDPGQGLRLIYYSQIVNDFQKGDIAEGYSVSREKKESFPLTVTSAQKNPTAFYLCASSTGTSGRGETQYFGPGTRLLVL.

This chain links TRBV9 with TRBJ2-5; TRBD2 matches 13 bases. Losses at the gene ends were 1 base for V and 2 bases for J; bases not matched to a gene: 8. The CDR3 totals 18 residues. Germline-derived CDR1 and CDR2 are SGDLS and YYNGEE. The CDR3 region has the DNA TGTGCCAGCAGCGTACAAAACCTGGGACTAGCGGGGCAAGAGACCCAGTACTTC. It is translated as CASSVQNLGLAGQETQYF.

The rearrangement joins TRBV28 to TRBJ1-2, with a weak D call TRBD1 (5 bases). The CDR3 spans 15 residues. CDR1 is MDHEN, CDR2 SYDVKM, per germline. Trimming pared 2 bases from V and 4 bases from J, leaving 14 bases between. The CDR3 coding sequence is TGTGCCAGCAGTTTAAGTGTTAGGGGAGGCTATGGCTACACCTTC. Its protein product is CASSLSVRGGYGYTF.

V usage is TRBV24-1 and J usage is TRBJ1-5; 11 bases match TRBD1. With 5 bases clipped from V and 2 bases from J, the junction kept 7 bases outside the gene matches. Germline V gene data show CDR1 as KGHDR and CDR2 as SFDVKD. The CDR3 contains 17 residues. The CDR3 coding sequence is TGTGCCACCAGTGCGGGACAGGGGGTTCAAGGCAATCAGCCCCAGCATTTT. The encoded protein is CATSAGQGVQGNQPQHF.

V is TRBV6-5 and J is TRBJ1-6; D remains unclear. This CDR3 is built from 14 residues. V was shortened by 0 bases and J by 7 bases, with 7 bases between the two germline ends. Germline assignment: CDR1 MNHEY and CDR2 SVGAGI. The CDR3 coding sequence is TGTGCCAGCAGTTACTCCAGCGGGAATTCACCCCTCCACTTT. Translation gives CASSYSSGNSPLHF.

The J gene is TRBJ1-1, the V gene TRBV27; 9 nucleotides agree with TRBD1. The CDR3 is 13 amino acids. Trimming removed 6 bases from V and 6 bases from J; junction bases left unmatched: 5. CDR1 is MNHEY and CDR2 is SMNVEV in the germline V gene (reference sequence). This chain's CDR3 is CASRRDRASEAFF. The CDR3 nucleotides read TGTGCCAGCAGACGGGACAGGGCTTCTGAAGCTTTCTTT.

V and J are TRBV30 and TRBJ2-1, with a possible D match to TRBD1 (5 bases). The CDR3 covers 12 residues. CDR1 and CDR2 from the germline V gene are GTSNPN and SVGIG (reference sequence). V was cut by 0 bases and J by 12 bases, with 12 bases left in between. Here the CDR3 reads CAWSVTQGLQFF. The CDR3 nucleotides are TGTGCCTGGAGTGTTACTCAGGGTCTGCAGTTCTTC.

The chain couples TRBV4-2 to TRBJ2-3, with TRBD2 matching over 9 bases. V lost 0 bases, J lost 4 bases, and 5 bases stayed unmatched. The CDR3 covers 16 residues. The V gene's germline CDR1 is LGHNA and CDR2 YNFKEQ. The CDR3 DNA is TGTGCCAGCAGCCAAGAATCGGGGACTAGCTCAGATACGCAGTATTTT. Translation gives CASSQESGTSSDTQYF.

The V gene is TRBV11-2, the J gene TRBJ2-7; 10 bases match TRBD1. The CDR3 extends over 15 amino acids. The germline V gene has CDR1 SGHAT and CDR2 FQNNGV. J was trimmed by 5 bases and V by 5 bases; bases with no gene match: 9. The DNA for the CDR3 is TGTGCCAGCAGCGTCGGACAGGGGGTTATCGACGAGCAGTACTTC. Translating it yields CASSVGQGVIDEQYF.

This clone was counted a few times. This chain uses TRBV2 with TRBJ2-5; D remains ambiguous. The CDR3 is 15 residues long. Trimming removed 1 base at V and 3 bases at J, with 12 bases between. Germline V gene data show CDR1 as SNHLY and CDR2 as FYNNEI. The DNA for the CDR3 is TGTGCCAGCAGTGAAGTCATGGGCGTAAAAGAGACCCAGTACTTC. Encoded protein: CASSEVMGVKETQYF.

Only a few counts were recorded for this clone. The chain uses TRBV7-9 and TRBJ1-5; TRBD1 matches 10 bases. Trimming cost V 9 bases and J 5 bases; bases outside gene matches: 4. CDR1 is SEHNR, CDR2 FQNEAQ, per germline (reference sequence). The CDR3 has 13 residues. The CDR3 spells CARRQGAYQPQHF. DNA of the CDR3: TGTGCCAGAAGACAGGGGGCCTATCAGCCCCAGCATTTT.

CDR3 sequence: CASSPQAGTYEQYF. DNA of the CDR3: TGTGCCAGCTCACCTCAAGCGGGAACCTACGAGCAGTACTTC. The rearrangement links TRBV18 to TRBJ2-7, with TRBD2 matching over 7 bases. V lost 3 bases, J lost 2 bases, and 4 bases stayed unmatched. Germline CDR1 and CDR2: KGHSH and LQKENI. The CDR3 spans 14 residues. The variable domain in full, with the rest retrieved from reference TRBV18 and TRBJ2-7, is NAGVMQNPRHLVRRRGQEARLRCSPMKGHSHVYWYRQLPEEGLKFMVYLQKENIIDESGMPKERFSAEFPKEGPSILRIQQVVRGDSAAYFCASSPQAGTYEQYFGPGTRLTVT.

The rearrangement uses TRBV28 and TRBJ2-1; maybe TRBD2 (5 bases). This CDR3 region has 13 residues. Germline lookup yields CDR1 MDHEN and CDR2 SYDVKM. Trimming took 6 bases from V and 0 from J, leaving 6 bases between them. The CDR3 region is CASRRDSYNEQFF. In DNA form, the CDR3 reads TGTGCCAGCAGACGGGACTCCTACAATGAGCAGTTCTTC.

The V and J genes are TRBV5-1 and TRBJ1-1; D unresolved. The germline V and J ends were trimmed by 6 bases and 4 bases, with 13 bases remaining between them. Germline-derived CDR1 and CDR2 are SGHRS and YFSETQ. The CDR3 spans 13 residues. The CDR3 sequence is CASTLGRATEAFF. The CDR3 DNA reads TGCGCCAGCACCCTAGGGAGGGCCACTGAAGCTTTCTTT. The full variable domain, with the rest looked up from reference TRBV5-1 and TRBJ1-1, is KAGVTQTPRYLIKTRGQQVTLSCSPISGHRSVSWYQQTPGQGLQFLFEYFSETQRNKGNFPGRFSGRQFSNSRSEMNVSTLELGDSALYLCASTLGRATEAFFGQGTRLTVV.